This T cell receptor (beta chain) comes out of a study of CD8 T cells in ankylosing spondylitis. Trimming left V 0 bases short and J 6 bases short, with 19 bases between. Germline lookup yields CDR1 SGHRS and CDR2 YFSETQ. The CDR3 length is 17 residues. Many counts were recorded for this clonotype. Antigen specificity is unknown. One entry per CDR3 protein, called by TCRdb with MiXCR from the 5' RACE reads. The sample consists of about 130,000 distinct CDR3 sequences, around 7% of them appearing once. Broader study findings: The clones that were linked to disease were reported to be significantly enriched in matched synovial fluid samples from ankylosing spondylitis patients. The disease-linked clones had a CD8+ phenotype and low blood frequencies. A motif of roughly eight highly homologous TCR beta variants was seen as apparently characteristic of ankylosing spondylitis blood.

This TCR was sampled from a male donor with ankylosing spondylitis or in good health (not recorded which). The rearrangement links TRBV5-1 to TRBJ2-1; D unclear. What was sequenced was blood, either unsorted or a sorted T cell fraction (not recorded which). The CDR3 here is CASSLGKGLDAPNEQFF. CDR3 nucleotide sequence: TGCGCCAGCAGCTTGGGTAAAGGGCTAGACGCTCCCAATGAGCAGTTCTTC.